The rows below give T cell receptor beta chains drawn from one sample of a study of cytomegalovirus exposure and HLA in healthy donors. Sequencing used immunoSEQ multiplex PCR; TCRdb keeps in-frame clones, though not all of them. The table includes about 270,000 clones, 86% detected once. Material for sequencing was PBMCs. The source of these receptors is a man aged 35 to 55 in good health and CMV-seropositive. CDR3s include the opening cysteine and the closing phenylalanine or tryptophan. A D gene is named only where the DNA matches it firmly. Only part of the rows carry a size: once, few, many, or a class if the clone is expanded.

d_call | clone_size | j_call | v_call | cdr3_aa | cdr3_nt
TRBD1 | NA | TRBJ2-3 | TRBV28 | CASSLGTGGMGTDTQYF | TGTGCCAGCAGTCTAGGGACAGGGGGAATGGGAACAGATACGCAGTATTTT
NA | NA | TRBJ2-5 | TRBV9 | CASSESNQETQYF | TGTGCCAGCAGCGAATCTAATCAAGAGACCCAGTACTTC
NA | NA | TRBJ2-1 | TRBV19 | CASSMMAGSSQFF | TGTGCCAGTAGTATGATGGCGGGGTCTAGTCAGTTCTTC
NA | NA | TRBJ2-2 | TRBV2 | CASSERSGNTGELFF | TGTGCCAGCAGTGAAAGATCCGGGAACACCGGGGAGCTGTTTTTT
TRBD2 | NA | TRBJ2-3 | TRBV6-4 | CASSDGRASTDTQYF | TGTGCCAGCAGTGACGGGAGGGCCTCCACAGATACGCAGTATTTT
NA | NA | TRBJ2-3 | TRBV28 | CASSFGAATDTQYF | TGTGCCAGCAGTTTCGGAGCGGCCACAGATACGCAGTATTTT
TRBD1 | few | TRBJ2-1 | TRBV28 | CASSTGVGSYNEQFF | TGTGCCAGCAGTACAGGGGTGGGCTCCTACAATGAGCAGTTCTTC
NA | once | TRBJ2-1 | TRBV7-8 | CASSFGTGIFSNEQFF | TGTGCCAGCAGCTTCGGTACAGGGATATTTTCCAATGAGCAGTTCTTC
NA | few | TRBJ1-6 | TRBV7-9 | CASSYTENSPLHF | TGTGCCAGCAGCTACACAGAGAATTCACCCCTCCACTTT
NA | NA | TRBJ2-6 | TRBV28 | CASSLRDSGANVLTF | TGTGCCAGCAGTTTGAGGGATTCTGGGGCCAACGTCCTGACTTTC
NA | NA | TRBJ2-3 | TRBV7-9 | CASSLDRSLFTDTQYF | TGTGCCAGCAGCTTAGACAGGTCCCTTTTCACAGATACGCAGTATTTT
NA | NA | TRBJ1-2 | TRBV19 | CASSIRGTNYGYTF | TGTGCCAGTAGTATCAGGGGAACTAACTATGGCTACACCTTC
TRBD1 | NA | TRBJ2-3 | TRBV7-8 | CASSSTQGAADTQYF | TGTGCCAGCAGCTCAACACAGGGGGCTGCAGATACGCAGTATTTT
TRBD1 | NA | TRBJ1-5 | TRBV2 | CASSHHRGSNQPQHF | TGTGCCAGCAGTCATCACAGGGGAAGCAATCAGCCCCAGCATTTT
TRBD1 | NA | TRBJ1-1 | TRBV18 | CASSSSIQGSTEAFF | TGTGCCAGCTCATCTTCAATACAGGGGAGCACTGAAGCTTTCTTT